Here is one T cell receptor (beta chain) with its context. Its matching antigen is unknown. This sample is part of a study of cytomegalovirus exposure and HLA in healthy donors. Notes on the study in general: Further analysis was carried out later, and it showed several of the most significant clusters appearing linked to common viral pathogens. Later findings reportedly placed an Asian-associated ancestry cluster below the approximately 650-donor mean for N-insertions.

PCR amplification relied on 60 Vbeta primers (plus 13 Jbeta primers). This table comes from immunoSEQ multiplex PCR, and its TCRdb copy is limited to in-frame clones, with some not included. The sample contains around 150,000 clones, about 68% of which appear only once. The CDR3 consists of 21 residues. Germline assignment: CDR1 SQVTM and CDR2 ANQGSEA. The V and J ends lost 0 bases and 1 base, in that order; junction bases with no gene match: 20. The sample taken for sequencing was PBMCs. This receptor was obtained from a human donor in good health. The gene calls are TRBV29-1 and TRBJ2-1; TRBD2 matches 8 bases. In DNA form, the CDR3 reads TGCAGCGTTGAAGATAACGGGTGGGTGGGGGCCAGCGGGAGATCCTACAATGAGCAGTTCTTC. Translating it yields CSVEDNGWVGASGRSYNEQFF.